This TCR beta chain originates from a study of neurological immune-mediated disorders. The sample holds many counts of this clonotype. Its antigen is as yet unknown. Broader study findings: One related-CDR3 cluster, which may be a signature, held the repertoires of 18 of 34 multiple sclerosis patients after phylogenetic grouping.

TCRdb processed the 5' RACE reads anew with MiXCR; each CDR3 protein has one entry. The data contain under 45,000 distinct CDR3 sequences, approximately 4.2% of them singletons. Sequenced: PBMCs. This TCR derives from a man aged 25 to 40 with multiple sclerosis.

CDR3 residues: CASRVLAGVADTQYF. The DNA for the CDR3 is TGTGCCAGCCGAGTACTAGCGGGGGTGGCAGATACGCAGTATTTT. This chain joins TRBV5-5 and TRBJ2-3, with 11 bases identical to TRBD2. CDR3 length: 15 amino acids. Germline V gene sequence: CDR1 SGHKS, CDR2 YYEKEE (reference sequence). Germline trimming cut 7 bases from V and 4 bases from J; bases unmatched to any gene: 8.